This T cell receptor beta chain stems from a study of PD-L1 blockade in urothelial cancer. The time point was: peripheral blood 6 weeks after treatment start. The length of the CDR3 is 14 residues. CDR1 MNHEY and CDR2 SMNVEV come from the germline V gene (reference sequence). V was cut by 6 bases and J by 10 bases, with 21 bases left in between. Data came from immunoSEQ multiplex PCR; TCRdb stores just in-frame clones and leaves some out. Of 35,000 to 40,000 clones listed, 86% are singletons. The sequence derives from a man in his 60s with urothelial cancer. Sample: PBMCs, taken around atezolizumab (anti-PD-L1) treatment. The chain couples TRBV27 to TRBJ2-5, with a tentative D call TRBD1 (6 bases). The DNA for the CDR3 is TGTGCCAGCAGCCCAACCTGGACAGAGTTGAGCCAGTACTTC. Its translation: CASSPTWTELSQYF.